These 15 T cell receptor beta chains came from one sample sequenced in a study of technical replicates of blood from several donors. Profiling relied on immunoSEQ multiplex PCR, and the TCRdb table lists in-frame clones only, not all of them. The data contain 66,000 or so clones, roughly 88% of them singletons. Sequencing was carried out using PBMCs. These receptor sequences come from a human donor in good health. Some clones in this sample may be carry-over from other donors' samples.

Remarks on this clone: Other DNA sequences from this sample encode an identical CDR3 as well. This sequence joins TRBV6-5 and TRBJ2-7; 11 bases agree with TRBD2. The CDR3 length is 14 residues. Germline V gene sequence: CDR1 MNHEY, CDR2 SVGAGI. The V and J ends lost 5 bases and 0 bases, in that order; junction bases with no gene match: 0. In DNA form, the CDR3 reads TGTGCCAGCAGTGGGACTAGCGGCTCCTACGAGCAGTACTTC. Its translation: CASSGTSGSYEQYF.

The chain combines TRBV5-4 with TRBJ1-6; 9 bases align to TRBD1. The CDR3 runs 15 residues. After removal of 5 bases from V and 7 bases from J, the junction contained 7 bases not matched to a gene. Germline V CDR1 and CDR2: SGHNT, YYREEE (reference sequence). CDR3 in DNA: TGTGCCAGCAGTTATGCCGGGACAGGGAATTCACCCCTCCACTTT. Its translation: CASSYAGTGNSPLHF.

CDR3 DNA: TGTGCCAGCAGCTTAGGTAGCGGGGGGTCTGGGGAGACCCAGTACTTC. Translating it yields CASSLGSGGSGETQYF. The chain recombines TRBV5-4 with TRBJ2-5; 10 positions match TRBD2. The CDR3 totals 16 residues. CDR1 SGHNT and CDR2 YYREEE come from the germline V gene (reference sequence). Unmatched junction bases numbered 9, after V lost 2 bases and J lost 5 bases.

The CDR3 bases are TGTGCCAGCAGTTACGTGGGAGGAGAAGCTTTCTTT. Its translation is CASSYVGGEAFF. V usage is TRBV6-6 and J usage is TRBJ1-1; no reliable D call. Germline-derived CDR1 and CDR2 are MNHNY and SVGAGI (reference sequence). Trimming cost V 2 bases and J 8 bases, with 9 bases left between them. The CDR3 spans 12 residues.

V is TRBV4-2 and J is TRBJ2-6; D may be TRBD1 (6 bases). V gave up 0 bases and J gave up 0 bases, with 6 bases separating them. Germline V gene sequence: CDR1 LGHNA, CDR2 YNFKEQ. There are 16 residues in the CDR3. For the CDR3, the DNA is TGTGCCAGCAGCCAAGACAGGGGCTCTGGGGCCAACGTCCTGACTTTC. This encodes CASSQDRGSGANVLTF.

The chain has TRBV30 and TRBJ1-3; D is perhaps TRBD1 (6 bases). The V gene lost 0 bases and the J gene lost 0 bases, with 12 bases spanning the gap. Germline lookup yields CDR1 GTSNPN and CDR2 SVGIG (reference sequence). The CDR3 covers 16 residues. The CDR3: CAWSVKRTASGNTIYF. The CDR3 DNA is TGTGCCTGGAGTGTCAAGCGGACAGCCTCTGGAAACACCATATATTTT.

The rearrangement uses TRBV5-4 and TRBJ2-5; no clear D gene. The CDR3 totals 14 residues. V shed 1 base and J shed 5 bases, with 12 bases lying between them. In germline, CDR1 is SGHNT, CDR2 YYREEE (reference sequence). CDR3 DNA: TGTGCCAGCAGCTTGCTTTCGGTCTCGGAGACCCAGTACTTC. Translation: CASSLLSVSETQYF. Variable domain in full (rest from reference TRBV5-4 and TRBJ2-5): ETGVTQSPTHLIKTRGQQVTLRCSSQSGHNTVSWYQQALGQGPQFIFQYYREEENGRGNFPPRFSGLQFPNYSSELNVNALELDDSALYLCASSLLSVSETQYFGPGTRLLVL.

V is TRBV7-2 and J is TRBJ2-5, with 8 bases aligning to TRBD2. The CDR3 runs 15 residues. Germline V gives CDR1 SGHTA, CDR2 FQGNSA. The junction had 4 bases not matched to a gene; V was cut back by 2 bases and J by 2 bases. The CDR3 nucleotides are TGTGCCAGCAGCTTAAGGCGGGGGGAGCAAGAGACCCAGTACTTC. Amino acid sequence: CASSLRRGEQETQYF.

The chain uses TRBV7-2 and TRBJ2-1; 8 nucleotides line up with TRBD2. The CDR3 contains 15 residues. CDR1 is SGHTA, CDR2 FQGNSA, per germline. With V trimmed by 5 bases and J by 10 bases, 13 bases remained unmatched. CDR3 protein: CASSPTGGGPSEQFF. As DNA, the CDR3 is TGTGCCAGCAGCCCTACGGGCGGGGGGCCATCCGAGCAGTTCTTC.

CDR3 loop: CASSYAPGQERGYTF. The CDR3 coding sequence is TGTGCCAGCAGTTACGCGCCGGGACAGGAGAGGGGCTACACCTTC. This chain links TRBV6-6 with TRBJ1-2; TRBD1 agrees at 8 bases. The V and J ends lost 2 bases and 8 bases, in that order; junction bases with no gene match: 10. The CDR3 is 15 amino acids. Germline CDR1 and CDR2: MNHNY and SVGAGI (reference sequence).

The rearrangement joins TRBV6-1 to TRBJ1-1, with no clear D. Per germline, CDR1 MNHNS and CDR2 SASEGT. CDR3 length: 14 amino acids. Trimming cost V 7 bases and J 0 bases, with 12 bases left between them. The CDR3 region is CASKKEALNTEAFF. CDR3 DNA: TGTGCCAGCAAAAAAGAGGCTTTGAACACTGAAGCTTTCTTT.

CDR3 nucleotides: TGTGCCAGCAGCGTAGGGGGGCCCTATGGCTACACCTTC. Protein: CASSVGGPYGYTF. This chain uses TRBV9 with TRBJ1-2, with D possibly TRBD1 on 6 matching bases. Germline V lookup: CDR1 SGDLS, CDR2 YYNGEE. The CDR3 is 13 amino acids. The V end was cut by 0 bases, the J end by 4 bases, with 7 bases between.

The chain carries TRBV12-5 and TRBJ2-7; TRBD1 might be the D (5 bases). Looked up from germline, CDR1 is LGHNT and CDR2 is FRNRAP. CDR3 length: 13 residues. The V end lost 5 bases, the J end lost 9 bases, and 17 bases lay between the germline ends. The CDR3 is CASGPSGKAGQYF. In DNA, the CDR3 is TGTGCTAGTGGTCCCTCAGGGAAGGCTGGGCAGTACTTC.

A few counts support this clone. This chain joins TRBV30 and TRBJ1-1; 7 nucleotides align to TRBD1. J lost 4 bases, V lost 4 bases, and 3 bases had no gene match. The CDR3 contains 12 residues. Germline-derived CDR1 and CDR2 are GTSNPN and SVGIG (reference sequence). CDR3 nucleotides: TGTGCCTGGAAACAGGGGAGCACTGAAGCTTTCTTT. Translated: CAWKQGSTEAFF.

This clone showed up many times. The CDR3 DNA reads TGTGGAAGAGGGTTGGTACACTCTGGAAACACCATATATTTT. Encoded protein: CGRGLVHSGNTIYF. This chain joins TRBV27 and TRBJ1-3, with D uncertain. This CDR3 has 14 residues. Germline V gene lookup returns CDR1 MNHEY and CDR2 SMNVEV (reference sequence).